Listed below are T cell receptor beta chains from one sample, sequenced in a study of regulatory T cells in long-lasting Graves disease. TCRdb itself ran the multiplex PCR reads through MiXCR, one entry per CDR3 protein. The repertoire holds around 460,000 distinct CDR3 sequences, with roughly 21% as singletons. The sample here was peripheral blood mononuclear cells (PBMCs), taken when the disease was refractory, from a patient treated with antithyroid drugs. These receptors were obtained from a female donor with Graves disease. Both conserved end residues are part of each CDR3. Each record gives: V gene, J gene, clone size, D gene, CDR3 length, CDR3 DNA, CDR3 protein. D genes are given only for firm matches. Size values are once, few and many counts, or a class for expanded clones, and some rows have none.

>TRBV27|TRBJ1-6|-|TRBD1|15
TGTGCCAGCAGTTTATGGACAGGGAGGGATTCACCCCTCCACTTT
CASSLWTGRDSPLHF
>TRBV27|TRBJ1-5|many|-|13
TGTGCCAGCAGCCTCGACCGGCGGCAGCCCCAGCATTTT
CASSLDRRQPQHF
>TRBV3-1|TRBJ2-3|-|-|14
TGTGCCAGCAGCCGAAGTTCGGGACTTGATACGCAGTATTTT
CASSRSSGLDTQYF
>TRBV9|TRBJ2-5|few|TRBD2|16
TGTGCCAGCAGCGAGGGACTAGCGGGAGCTTGGGAGACCCAGTACTTC
CASSEGLAGAWETQYF
>TRBV12-3/TRBV12-4|TRBJ1-1|many|-|15
TGTGCCAGCAGTTTCAGGTCAGGACCGAACACTGAAGCTTTCTTT
CASSFRSGPNTEAFF
>TRBV2|TRBJ2-5|many|TRBD2|14
TGTGCCAGCAGGAAATTAGCGGGGCAAGAGACCCAGTACTTC
CASRKLAGQETQYF
>TRBV2|TRBJ1-6|many|-|13
TGTGCCAGCAGTGATTTGGGGGGACTGGCCCTCCACTTT
CASSDLGGLALHF
>TRBV11-2|TRBJ2-7|many|-|12
TGTGCCAGCAGCTTACTAACCCACGAGCAGTACTTC
CASSLLTHEQYF
>TRBV2|TRBJ1-1|-|-|15
TGTGCCAGCAAAATGGACCCGACAGCAAATGTTGAAGCTTTCTTT
CASKMDPTANVEAFF
>TRBV28|TRBJ2-4|many|TRBD1|13
TGTGCCAGCAGTTTGGTGCGGGACAGGGAGCAGTACTTC
CASSLVRDREQYF
>TRBV24-1|TRBJ1-5|many|-|14
TGTGCCACCAGTGACAATTATAGCAATCAGCCCCAGCGTTTT
CATSDNYSNQPQRF
>TRBV6-5|TRBJ2-7|many|-|14
TGTGCCAGCAGTTACGCCGACCGCTCCTACGAGCAGTACTTC
CASSYADRSYEQYF
>TRBV28|TRBJ2-7|few|TRBD2|15
TGTGCCAGCAGCCAGGGGACTAGCGCATACTACGAGCAGTACTTC
CASSQGTSAYYEQYF
>TRBV27|TRBJ1-2|few|-|16
TGTGCCAGCAGCCGAGTCGGGGAGCTCGGGAACTATGGCTACACCTTC
CASSRVGELGNYGYTF
>TRBV10-2|TRBJ2-2|-|TRBD2|16
TGCGCCAGCAGTGCAGTAGCGGGAGCGGTAACCGGGGAGCTGTTTTTT
CASSAVAGAVTGELFF
>TRBV6-1|TRBJ1-2|few|-|14
TGTGCCAGCAGGTTGCGCCCCGTCCGGGGCGACTACACCTTC
CASRLRPVRGDYTF
>TRBV7-8|TRBJ2-7|-|TRBD2|16
TGTGCCAGCAGCTCCGTAGCGGGGGGTTTCTCTTACGAGCAGTACTTC
CASSSVAGGFSYEQYF
>TRBV4-1|TRBJ1-2|-|TRBD1|13
TGCGCCAGCAGCGACAGGGGGACCTATGGCTACACCTTC
CASSDRGTYGYTF
>TRBV7-2|TRBJ1-4|few|TRBD1|14
TGTGCCAGCAGCTGGACAGGGGGGTATGAAAAACTGTTTTTT
CASSWTGGYEKLFF
>TRBV14|TRBJ1-2|few|-|13
TGTGCCAGCAGCCAATCATTAGGGAGCGGCTACACCTTC
CASSQSLGSGYTF
>TRBV7-2|TRBJ1-1|many|-|15
TGTGCCAGCAGCTTAATACCAGGAGCGAACACTGAAGCTTTCTTT
CASSLIPGANTEAFF
>TRBV20-1|TRBJ2-2|-|-|15
TGCAGTGCTCGCACGGGACTTCAGAACACCGGGGAGCTGTTTTTT
CSARTGLQNTGELFF
>TRBV28|TRBJ2-7|many|TRBD2|14
TGTGCCAGCAGTGCTAGCGGGAGAGGCTACGAGCAGTACTTC
CASSASGRGYEQYF
>TRBV9|TRBJ2-5|-|TRBD2|13
TGTGCCAGCAGCGTAGCACTAGCGGAGGCCCCTTACTTC
CASSVALAEAPYF
>TRBV28|TRBJ1-2|few|-|14
TGTGCCAGCAGGGACTGGGACAACCTCTATGGCTACACCTTC
CASRDWDNLYGYTF
>TRBV7-8|TRBJ2-3|-|-|14
TGTGCCAGCAGCTTAGAAAACGGGGGGCTTACGCAGTATTTT
CASSLENGGLTQYF
>TRBV29-1|TRBJ2-5|many|-|12
TGCAGCGTTGAAAGTACCGGCGAGACCCAGTACTTC
CSVESTGETQYF
>TRBV3-1|TRBJ1-6|few|-|13
TGTGCCAGCAGCCAAGAAGATAATTCACCCCTCCACTTT
CASSQEDNSPLHF
>TRBV12-3/TRBV12-4|TRBJ1-2|-|-|13
TGTGCCAGCAGTCCACAGAGTGACTATGGCTACACCTTC
CASSPQSDYGYTF
>TRBV20-1|TRBJ1-3|many|-|18
TGCAGTGCTAGAGATTTCCGTTTCGCAGGGGCTGGTGGAAACACCATATATTTT
CSARDFRFAGAGGNTIYF
>TRBV30|TRBJ2-5|few|-|18
TGTGCCTGGAGTCGGAAGGAACATTTGACGGGGGCGAGAGAGACCCAGTACTTC
CAWSRKEHLTGARETQYF
>TRBV9|TRBJ1-2|few|-|15
TGTGCCAGCAGCGTAGAGGGCAGTACTAACTATGGCTACACCTTC
CASSVEGSTNYGYTF
>TRBV7-2|TRBJ1-6|many|-|14
TGTGCCAGCAGGCAAGGTGGGGGGGTGACGGCCCTCCACTTT
CASRQGGGVTALHF
>TRBV6-5|TRBJ2-2|many|-|15
TGTGCCAGCAGTTACAGCCAGCGTAACACCGGGGAGCTGTTTTTT
CASSYSQRNTGELFF
>TRBV7-4|TRBJ2-5|-|-|14
TGTGCCAGCAGCATCAAGGGACCTCAAGAGACCCAGTACTTC
CASSIKGPQETQYF
>TRBV28|TRBJ2-7|many|TRBD2|15
TGTGCCAGCAGTGCCCTGTGGGAGGGAGCCTACGAGCAGTACTTC
CASSALWEGAYEQYF
>TRBV12-3/TRBV12-4|TRBJ1-5|many|-|14
TGTGCCAGCAGTTTGCGGCGGTTCAATCAGCCCCAGCATTTT
CASSLRRFNQPQHF
>TRBV29-1|TRBJ2-2|few|TRBD2|14
TGCAGCGTAGGGGGACTAGCGGGTACCGGGGAGCTGTTTTTT
CSVGGLAGTGELFF
>TRBV5-1|TRBJ1-6|-|TRBD1|15
TGCGCCAGCAGCCTGACAGGGTTACATAATTCACCCCTCCACTTT
CASSLTGLHNSPLHF
>TRBV28|TRBJ2-2|few|-|14
TGTGCCAGCAGTTTACCTAGCGACACCGGGGAGCTGTTTTTT
CASSLPSDTGELFF
>TRBV19|TRBJ1-4|-|-|16
TGTGCCAGTACCTCACCGGCGGCGGGGGGGAATGAAAAACTGTTTTTT
CASTSPAAGGNEKLFF
>TRBV28|TRBJ1-5|many|-|18
TGTGCCAGCCGGTCATTAAGGCAGGCAGTAGGATACAATCAGCCCCAGCATTTT
CASRSLRQAVGYNQPQHF